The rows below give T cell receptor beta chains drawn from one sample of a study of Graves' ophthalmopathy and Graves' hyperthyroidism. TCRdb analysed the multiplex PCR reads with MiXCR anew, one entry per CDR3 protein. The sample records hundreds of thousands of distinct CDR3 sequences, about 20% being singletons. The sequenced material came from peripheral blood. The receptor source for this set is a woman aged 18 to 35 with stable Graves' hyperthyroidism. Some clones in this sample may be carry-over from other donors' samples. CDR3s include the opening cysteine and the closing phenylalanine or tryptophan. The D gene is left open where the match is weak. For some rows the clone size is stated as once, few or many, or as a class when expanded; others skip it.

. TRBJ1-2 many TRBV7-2 CASSLGQRNGYTF TGTGCCAGCAGCTTAGGACAGAGGAACGGCTACACCTTC
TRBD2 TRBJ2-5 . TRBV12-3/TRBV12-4 CASSWTSGETQYF TGTGCCAGCAGCTGGACTAGCGGAGAGACCCAGTACTTC
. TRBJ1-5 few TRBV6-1 CASSEPRTAFSQPQHF TGTGCCAGCAGTGAACCCCGGACCGCTTTTAGTCAGCCCCAGCATTTT
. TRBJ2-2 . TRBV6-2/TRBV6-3 CASRIYTGELFF TGTGCCAGCAGAATCTATACCGGGGAGCTGTTTTTT
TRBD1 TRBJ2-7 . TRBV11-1 CASSPVSGQGADEQYF TGTGCCAGCAGCCCAGTATCGGGACAGGGGGCTGACGAGCAGTACTTC
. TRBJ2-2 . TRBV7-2 CASSTVGDGTGELFF TGTGCCAGCAGCACAGTAGGGGACGGGACCGGGGAGCTGTTTTTT
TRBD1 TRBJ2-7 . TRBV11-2 CASSSPGTAGAEQYF TGTGCCAGCAGTTCTCCGGGGACAGCCGGGGCCGAGCAGTACTTC
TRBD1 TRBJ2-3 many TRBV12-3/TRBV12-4 CASSDRVGTDTQYF TGTGCCAGCAGCGACAGGGTGGGGACAGATACGCAGTATTTT
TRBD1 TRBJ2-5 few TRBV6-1 CASSSPGQGGKTQYF TGTGCCAGCAGCTCCCCGGGACAGGGGGGGAAGACCCAGTACTTC
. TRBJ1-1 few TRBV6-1 CASSARRGQHEAFF TGTGCCAGCAGTGCCAGGCGAGGACAGCATGAAGCTTTCTTT
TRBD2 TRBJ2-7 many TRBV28 CASSFLAGGPGEQYF TGTGCCAGCAGTTTCCTAGCGGGAGGGCCGGGGGAGCAGTACTTC
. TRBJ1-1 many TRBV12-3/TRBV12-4 CASSLRSRDLTEAFF TGTGCCAGCAGTTTAAGGTCGCGGGATCTAACTGAAGCTTTCTTT
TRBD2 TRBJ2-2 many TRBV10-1 CASSESGRASNTGELFF TGCGCCAGCAGTGAGTCGGGGAGGGCCTCGAACACCGGGGAGCTGTTTTTT
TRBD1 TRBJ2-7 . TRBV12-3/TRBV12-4 CASSLAGDSYEEQYF TGTGCCAGCAGTTTAGCGGGGGACAGCTACGAGGAGCAGTACTTC
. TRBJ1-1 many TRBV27 CASSFFGVGTEAFF TGTGCCAGCAGTTTTTTCGGGGTCGGCACTGAAGCTTTCTTT
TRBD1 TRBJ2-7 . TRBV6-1 CASRAGQGSEQYF TGTGCCAGCAGGGCGGGACAGGGATCCGAGCAGTACTTC
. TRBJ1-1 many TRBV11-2 CASSLDPGMNTEAFF TGTGCCAGCAGCTTAGACCCGGGCATGAACACTGAAGCTTTCTTT
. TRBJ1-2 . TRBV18 CASSPPAFGRDANYGYTF TGTGCCAGCTCACCACCCGCTTTTGGACGGGACGCTAACTATGGCTACACCTTC
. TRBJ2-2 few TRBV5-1 CASSRDNANTGELFF TGCGCCAGCAGCCGGGACAACGCGAACACCGGGGAGCTGTTTTTT
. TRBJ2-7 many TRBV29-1 CSVAMTGVGEQYF TGCAGCGTTGCTATGACGGGAGTAGGCGAGCAGTACTTC
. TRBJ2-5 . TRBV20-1 CSAPGSRQETQYF TGCAGTGCCCCCGGCTCGAGGCAAGAGACCCAGTACTTC
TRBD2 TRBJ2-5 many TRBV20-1 CSATDGTSGMYQETQYF TGCAGTGCTACAGACGGGACTAGCGGGATGTACCAAGAGACCCAGTACTTC
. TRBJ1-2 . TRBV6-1 CASSEARGIVYGYTF TGTGCCAGCAGTGAAGCCAGGGGAATCGTCTATGGCTACACCTTC
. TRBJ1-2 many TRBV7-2 CASSLYVGYTF TGTGCCAGCAGCTTATATGTGGGCTACACCTTC
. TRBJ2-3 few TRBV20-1 CSANVRTDTQYF TGCAGTGCTAATGTGAGAACAGATACGCAGTATTTT
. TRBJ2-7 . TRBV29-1 CSALTARRNEQYF TGCAGCGCGCTAACTGCCAGGAGAAACGAGCAGTACTTC
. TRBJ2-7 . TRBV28 CASRRTGSWKYF TGTGCCAGCAGACGAACGGGGTCTTGGAAGTACTTC
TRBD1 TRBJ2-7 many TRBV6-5 CASSYGQGYSYEQYF TGTGCCAGCAGTTACGGACAGGGGTACTCCTACGAGCAGTACTTC
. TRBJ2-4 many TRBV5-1 CASSLAGPVDIQYF TGCGCCAGCAGCTTGGCGGGCCCCGTCGACATTCAGTACTTC
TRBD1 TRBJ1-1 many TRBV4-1 CASSQDRDRGMGTEAFF TGCGCCAGCAGCCAAGATCGTGACAGGGGGATGGGCACTGAAGCTTTCTTT
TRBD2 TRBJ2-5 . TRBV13 CASSHGDIAGGPETQYF TGTGCCAGCAGCCACGGCGATATAGCGGGGGGGCCTGAGACCCAGTACTTC
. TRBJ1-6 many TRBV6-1 CASTSGDHSPLHF TGTGCCAGCACCTCGGGGGATCACTCACCCCTCCACTTT
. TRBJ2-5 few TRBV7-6 CASSFPYGTSGETQYF TGTGCCAGCAGCTTTCCTTATGGGACCAGTGGGGAGACCCAGTACTTC